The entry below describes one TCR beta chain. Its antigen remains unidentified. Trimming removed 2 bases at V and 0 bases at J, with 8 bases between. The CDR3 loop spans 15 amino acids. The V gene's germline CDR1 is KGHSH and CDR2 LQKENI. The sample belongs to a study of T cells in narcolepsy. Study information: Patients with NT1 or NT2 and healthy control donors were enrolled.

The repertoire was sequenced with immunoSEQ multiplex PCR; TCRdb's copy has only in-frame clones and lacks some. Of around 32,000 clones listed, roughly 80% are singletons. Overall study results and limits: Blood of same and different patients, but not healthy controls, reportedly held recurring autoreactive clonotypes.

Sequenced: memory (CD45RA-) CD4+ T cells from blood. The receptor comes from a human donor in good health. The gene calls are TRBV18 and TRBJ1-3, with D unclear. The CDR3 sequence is CASSPSGSSGNTIYF. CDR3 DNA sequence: TGTGCCAGCTCACCAAGTGGGAGCTCTGGAAACACCATATATTTT.